The clone carrying this T cell receptor (beta chain) showed up just a few times. The antigen remains undetermined. This record belongs to a study of beta chain features in type 1 diabetes. There was one heparinised blood draw per donor, averaging roughly 100 mL. General study results and limits: Fewer junction insertions and more nucleotide deletions appeared in type 1 diabetes patients. In comparison with healthy donors, patients had naive, central memory and Treg TCRB repertoires that appeared more similar.

TCRB transcripts that were expressed got sequenced, as all of the isolated RNA had been reverse transcribed. The assay was immunoSEQ multiplex PCR, and TCRdb's table has in-frame clones only and misses some. The data show 330,000 or so clones, with 20% seen just once and approximately 0.041% held by the top ten. The source of this sequence is a woman aged 18-29 years in good health. Material for sequencing was naive CD4+ T cells from blood.

CDR3 sequence: CASSVDSVRGEAFF. For the CDR3, the DNA is TGTGCCAGCAGCGTAGATTCGGTTCGCGGTGAAGCTTTCTTT. V usage is TRBV9 and J usage is TRBJ1-1, with no clear D. The CDR3 spans 14 residues. The V gene's germline CDR1 is SGDLS and CDR2 YYNGEE. Trimming removed 0 bases at V and 7 bases at J, with 13 bases between.